The source of this T cell receptor beta chain is a study of T cells in Graves' hyperthyroidism and ophthalmopathy. General study findings and limits: In blood, most of the thyroid clonotypes expanded above 0.001 were also present. Ophthalmopathy, which appeared later, was predicted by the model a median about 6.8 months before onset.

It was RNA transcripts that yielded the amplified TCR beta CDR3 regions. The primer set for the first-round RT-PCR of the TCR CDR3 was HTBI. One entry per CDR3 protein results from TCRdb running MiXCR on the multiplex PCR reads. Among hundreds of thousands of distinct CDR3 sequences listed, approximately 15% were seen once. This clonotype was counted a few times. Its antigen is not known. Stable Graves' hyperthyroidism denoted no ophthalmopathy progression over 18 months. The PBMCs were sourced from fresh peripheral blood (around 10 ml). V was clipped by 6 bases and J by 6 bases, with 9 bases between them. This CDR3 region has 12 residues.

Sequenced input: blood. The chain recombines TRBV12-3 or TRBV12-4 with TRBJ1-3; D call uncertain. This TCR was sampled from a woman aged 25 to 39 with Graves' hyperthyroidism. CDR3 amino acids: CASRTDLNTIYF. Here the CDR3 DNA reads TGTGCCAGCAGGACCGACCTAAACACCATATATTTT.